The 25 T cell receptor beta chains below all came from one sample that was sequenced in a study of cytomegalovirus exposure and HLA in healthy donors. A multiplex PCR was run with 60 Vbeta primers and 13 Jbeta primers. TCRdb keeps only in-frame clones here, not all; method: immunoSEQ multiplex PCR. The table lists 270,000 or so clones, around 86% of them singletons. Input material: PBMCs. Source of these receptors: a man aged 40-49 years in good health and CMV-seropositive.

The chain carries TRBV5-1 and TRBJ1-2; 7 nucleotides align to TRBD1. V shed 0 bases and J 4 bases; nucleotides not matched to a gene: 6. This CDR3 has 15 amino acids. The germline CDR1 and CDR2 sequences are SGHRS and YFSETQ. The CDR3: CASSLAIGTAYGYTF. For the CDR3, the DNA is TGCGCCAGCAGCTTGGCCATCGGGACAGCCTATGGCTACACCTTC.

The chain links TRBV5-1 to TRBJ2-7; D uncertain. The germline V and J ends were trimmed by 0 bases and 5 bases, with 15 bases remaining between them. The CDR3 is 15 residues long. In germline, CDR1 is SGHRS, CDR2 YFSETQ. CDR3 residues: CASSLEVRVGNEQYF. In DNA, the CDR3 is TGCGCCAGCAGCTTGGAGGTTCGGGTAGGTAACGAGCAGTACTTC.

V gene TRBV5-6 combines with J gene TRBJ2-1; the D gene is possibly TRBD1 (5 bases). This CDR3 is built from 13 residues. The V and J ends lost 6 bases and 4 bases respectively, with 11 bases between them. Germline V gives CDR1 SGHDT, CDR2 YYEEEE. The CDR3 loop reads CASTMTVYNEQFF. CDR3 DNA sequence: TGTGCCAGCACCATGACAGTTTACAATGAGCAGTTCTTC.

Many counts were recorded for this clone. As DNA, the CDR3 is TGTGCCAGCAGTTTGGGCAGGGGGCGAGAAAAACTGTTTTTT. Protein sequence: CASSLGRGREKLFF. The V call is TRBV28, the J call TRBJ1-4; 8 bases agree with TRBD1. CDR1 is MDHEN and CDR2 is SYDVKM in the germline V gene. The junction had 5 bases not matched to a gene; V was cut back by 3 bases and J by 8 bases. The CDR3 runs 14 residues.

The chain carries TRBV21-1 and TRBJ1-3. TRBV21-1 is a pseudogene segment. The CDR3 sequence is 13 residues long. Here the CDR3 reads CASRRGGSGTIYF. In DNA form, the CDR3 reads TGTGCCAGCAGAAGGGGGGGGTCCGGCACCATATATTTT.

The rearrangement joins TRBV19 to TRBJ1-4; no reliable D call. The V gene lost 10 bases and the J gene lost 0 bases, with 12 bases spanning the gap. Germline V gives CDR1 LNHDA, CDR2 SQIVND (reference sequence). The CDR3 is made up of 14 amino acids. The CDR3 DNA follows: TGTGCCACCACTGAAGGAGCAACTAATGAAAAACTGTTTTTT. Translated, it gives CATTEGATNEKLFF.

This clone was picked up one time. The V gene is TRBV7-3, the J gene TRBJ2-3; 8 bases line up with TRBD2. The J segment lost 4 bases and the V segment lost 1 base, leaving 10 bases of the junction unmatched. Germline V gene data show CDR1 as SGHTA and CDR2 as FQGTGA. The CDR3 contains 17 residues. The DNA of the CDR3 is TGTGCCAGCAGCTTAAGTTTGACGGGAGGGCCTCCAGATACGCAGTATTTT. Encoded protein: CASSLSLTGGPPDTQYF. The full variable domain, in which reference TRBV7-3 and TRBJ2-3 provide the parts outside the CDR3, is GAGVSQTPSNKVTEKGKYVELRCDPISGHTALYWYRQSLGQGPEFLIYFQGTGAADDSGLPNDRFFAVRPEGSVSTLKIQRTERGDSAVYLCASSLSLTGGPPDTQYFGPGTRLTVL.

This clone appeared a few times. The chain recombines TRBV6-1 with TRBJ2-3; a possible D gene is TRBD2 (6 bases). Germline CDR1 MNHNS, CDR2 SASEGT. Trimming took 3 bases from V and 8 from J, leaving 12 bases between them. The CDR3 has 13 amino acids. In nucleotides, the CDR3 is TGTGCCAGCAGTGATTATTACGGGGGTACGCAGTATTTT. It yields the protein CASSDYYGGTQYF.

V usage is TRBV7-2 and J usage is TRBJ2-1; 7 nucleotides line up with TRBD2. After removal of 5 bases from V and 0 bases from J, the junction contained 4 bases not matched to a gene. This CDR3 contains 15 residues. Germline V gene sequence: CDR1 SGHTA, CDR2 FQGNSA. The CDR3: CASSNGGSSYNEQFF. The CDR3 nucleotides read TGTGCCAGCAGCAATGGCGGGAGCTCCTACAATGAGCAGTTCTTC.

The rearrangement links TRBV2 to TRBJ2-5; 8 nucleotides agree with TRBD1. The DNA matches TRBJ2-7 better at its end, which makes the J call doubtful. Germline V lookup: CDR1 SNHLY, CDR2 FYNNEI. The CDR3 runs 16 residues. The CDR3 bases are TGTGCCAGCAGTGAAGCATGGACAGGGATGAACTACGAGCAGTACTTC. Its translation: CASSEAWTGMNYEQYF.

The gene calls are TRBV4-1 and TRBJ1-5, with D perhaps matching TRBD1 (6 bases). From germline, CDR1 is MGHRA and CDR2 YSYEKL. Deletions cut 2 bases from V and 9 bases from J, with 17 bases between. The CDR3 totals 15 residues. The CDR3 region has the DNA TGCGCCAGCAGCCAACTGGGGGGGCCTGGTCGGCCCCAGCATTTT. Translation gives CASSQLGGPGRPQHF.

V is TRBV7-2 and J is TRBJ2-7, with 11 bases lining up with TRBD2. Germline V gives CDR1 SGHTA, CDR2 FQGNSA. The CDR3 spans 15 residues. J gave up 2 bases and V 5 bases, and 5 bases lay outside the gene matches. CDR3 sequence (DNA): TGTGCCAGCAGCCCGGCGACTAGCGGGACCTACGAGCAGTACTTC. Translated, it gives CASSPATSGTYEQYF.

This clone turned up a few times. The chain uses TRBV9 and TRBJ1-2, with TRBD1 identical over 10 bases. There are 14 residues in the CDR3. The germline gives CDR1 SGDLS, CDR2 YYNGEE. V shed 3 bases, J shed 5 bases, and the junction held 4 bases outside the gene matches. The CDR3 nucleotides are TGTGCCAGCAGCGCCCGGACAGGGGGATATGGCTACACCTTC. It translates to CASSARTGGYGYTF.

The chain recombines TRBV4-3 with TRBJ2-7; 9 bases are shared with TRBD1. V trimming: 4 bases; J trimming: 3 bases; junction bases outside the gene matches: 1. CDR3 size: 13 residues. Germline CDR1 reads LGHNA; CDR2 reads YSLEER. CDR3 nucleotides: TGCGCCAGCAGCCTGGACAGGGGCTACGAGCAGTACTTC. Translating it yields CASSLDRGYEQYF.

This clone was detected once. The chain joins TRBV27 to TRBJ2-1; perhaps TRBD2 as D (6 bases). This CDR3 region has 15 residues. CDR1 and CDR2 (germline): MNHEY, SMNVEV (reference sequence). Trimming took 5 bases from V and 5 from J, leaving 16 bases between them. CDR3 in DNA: TGTGCCAGCAGTACCTCGGGACTCAGTAACAATGAGCAGTTCTTC. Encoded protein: CASSTSGLSNNEQFF.

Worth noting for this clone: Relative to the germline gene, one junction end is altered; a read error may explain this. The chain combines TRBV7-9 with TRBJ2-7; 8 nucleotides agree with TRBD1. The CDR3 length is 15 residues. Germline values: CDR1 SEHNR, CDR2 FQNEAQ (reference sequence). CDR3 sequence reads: CSSSYPGQVGYEQYF. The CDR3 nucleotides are TGTTCCAGCAGCTACCCGGGACAGGTTGGCTACGAGCAGTACTTC.

CDR3 residues: CASRPTGGLTKNIQYF. CDR3 DNA: TGTGCCAGCAGACCTACAGGGGGGTTGACCAAAAACATTCAGTACTTC. The chain uses TRBV28 and TRBJ2-4; TRBD1 matches 8 bases. Germline CDR1 and CDR2: MDHEN and SYDVKM. With 6 bases clipped from V and 2 bases from J, the junction kept 9 bases outside the gene matches. This CDR3 is 16 amino acids long.

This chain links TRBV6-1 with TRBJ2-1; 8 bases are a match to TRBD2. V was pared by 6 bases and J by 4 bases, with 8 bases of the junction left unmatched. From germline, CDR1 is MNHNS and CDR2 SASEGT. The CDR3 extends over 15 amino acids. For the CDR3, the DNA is TGTGCCAGCAGAGGACTAGCCCTTACTTACAATGAGCAGTTCTTC. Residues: CASRGLALTYNEQFF.

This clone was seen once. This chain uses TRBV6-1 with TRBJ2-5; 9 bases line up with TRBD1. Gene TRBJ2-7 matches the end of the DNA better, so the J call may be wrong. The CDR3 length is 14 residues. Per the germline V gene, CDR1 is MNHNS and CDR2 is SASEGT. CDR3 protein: CASSDGTGPYEQYF. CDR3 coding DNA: TGTGCCAGCAGTGACGGGACAGGGCCCTACGAGCAGTACTTC.

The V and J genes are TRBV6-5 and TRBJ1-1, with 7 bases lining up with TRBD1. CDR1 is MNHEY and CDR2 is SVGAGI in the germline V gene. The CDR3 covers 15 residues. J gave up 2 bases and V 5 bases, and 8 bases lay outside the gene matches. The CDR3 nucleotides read TGTGCCAGCAGTGTATACAGGGGCGGAAACACTGAAGCTTTCTTT. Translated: CASSVYRGGNTEAFF.

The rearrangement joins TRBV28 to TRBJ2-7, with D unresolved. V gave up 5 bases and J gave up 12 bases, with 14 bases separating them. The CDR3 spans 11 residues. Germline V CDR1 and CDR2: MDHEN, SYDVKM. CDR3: CASSVGSHVYF. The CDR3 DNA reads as TGTGCCAGCAGTGTCGGGTCTCATGTGTACTTC.

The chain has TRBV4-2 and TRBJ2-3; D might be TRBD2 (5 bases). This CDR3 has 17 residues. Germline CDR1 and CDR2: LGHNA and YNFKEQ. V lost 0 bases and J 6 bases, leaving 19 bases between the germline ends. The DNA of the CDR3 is TGTGCCAGCAGCCAAGAAGTTGGGCTAGGAGGAGGTGATACGCAGTATTTT. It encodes CASSQEVGLGGGDTQYF.

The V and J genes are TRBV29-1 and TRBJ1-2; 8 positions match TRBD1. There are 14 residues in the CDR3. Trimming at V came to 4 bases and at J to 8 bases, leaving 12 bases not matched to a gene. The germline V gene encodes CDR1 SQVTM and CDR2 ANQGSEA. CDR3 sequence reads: CSVVPRTGMSGYTF. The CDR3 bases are TGCAGCGTTGTCCCTCGGACAGGGATGTCGGGCTACACCTTC.

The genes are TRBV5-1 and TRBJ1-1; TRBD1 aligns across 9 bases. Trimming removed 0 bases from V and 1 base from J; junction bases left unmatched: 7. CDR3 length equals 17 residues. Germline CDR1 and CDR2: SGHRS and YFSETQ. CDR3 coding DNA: TGCGCCAGCAGCTTGGTGGTCGGGACAGGGTCGAACACTGAAGCTTTCTTT. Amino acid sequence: CASSLVVGTGSNTEAFF. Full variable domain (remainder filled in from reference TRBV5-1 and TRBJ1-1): KAGVTQTPRYLIKTRGQQVTLSCSPISGHRSVSWYQQTPGQGLQFLFEYFSETQRNKGNFPGRFSGRQFSNSRSEMNVSTLELGDSALYLCASSLVVGTGSNTEAFFGQGTRLTVV.

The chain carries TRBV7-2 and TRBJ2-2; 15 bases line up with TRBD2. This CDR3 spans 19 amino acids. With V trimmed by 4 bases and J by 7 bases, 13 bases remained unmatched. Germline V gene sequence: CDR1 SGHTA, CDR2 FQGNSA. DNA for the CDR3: TGTGCCAGCAGCTCAACCAATCCGGGACTAGCGGGAGGAAGCGGGGAGCTGTTTTTT. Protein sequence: CASSSTNPGLAGGSGELFF.